The T cell receptor beta chain described here comes from a study of T cell changes during pregnancy in multiple sclerosis. Sequencing used immunoSEQ multiplex PCR; TCRdb keeps in-frame clones, though not all of them. The data contain approximately 28,000 clones, 80% to 90% of them seen just once; the ten biggest clones take up about 15%. The CDR3 contains 14 residues. The V segment lost 6 bases and the J segment 3 bases; nucleotides outside the gene matches: 6. Germline V gene lookup returns CDR1 SGHAT and CDR2 FQDESV (reference sequence). The origin of this receptor is a female donor with multiple sclerosis, enrolled in a pregnancy study. The sample consisted of CD8+ T cells from peripheral blood mononuclear cells, taken in the second trimester of pregnancy. The chain couples TRBV11-1 to TRBJ2-3; TRBD1 matches at 7 bases. In DNA form, the CDR3 reads TGTGCCAGCAGGAACAGGGGTGTTACAGATACGCAGTATTTT. As protein: CASRNRGVTDTQYF.